The next 10 T cell receptor beta chains were all read from a single sample in a study of shared clonotypes between healthy human individuals. Sequencing was performed with immunoSEQ multiplex PCR; in TCRdb, only in-frame clones are kept and a portion is missing. Seen here are 2 million to 3 million clones, roughly 93% observed once, and the top ten hold 0.35% to 0.45%. Sample: naive CD4+ T cells from PBMCs. Subset here: CD45RA+ positively selected. Every receptor here comes from a man aged 18 to 30 in good health. Some clones in this sample may be carry-over from other donors' samples.

V usage is TRBV4-1 and J usage is TRBJ2-7; 9 bases map to TRBD2. CDR3 length: 15 amino acids. V was clipped by 5 bases and J by 4 bases; unmatched bases: 9. Germline-derived CDR1 and CDR2 are MGHRA and YSYEKL. This CDR3 is CASSVQREADYEQYF. CDR3 DNA sequence: TGCGCCAGCAGCGTGCAGCGGGAGGCCGATTACGAGCAGTACTTC.

J is TRBJ1-1 and V is TRBV5-1; tentative D call: TRBD1 (5 bases). The CDR3 covers 14 residues. Trimming shortened V by 3 bases and J by 3 bases, and 12 bases separated the two germline ends. Germline values: CDR1 SGHRS, CDR2 YFSETQ. The CDR3 loop reads CASSSTGSDTEAFF. In DNA form, the CDR3 reads TGCGCCAGCAGCTCTACAGGTTCTGACACTGAAGCTTTCTTT.

This chain connects TRBV5-6 to TRBJ2-3; TRBD2 matches 8 bases. Germline lookup yields CDR1 SGHDT and CDR2 YYEEEE. The ends lost 4 bases at V and 2 bases at J; junction bases unmatched: 6. The CDR3 contains 15 residues. DNA of the CDR3: TGTGCCAGCAGCCCTTATAGCGGGAACACAGATACGCAGTATTTT. It translates to CASSPYSGNTDTQYF.

The chain employs TRBV28 and TRBJ1-2; 8 nucleotides line up with TRBD1. CDR1 and CDR2 from the germline V gene are MDHEN and SYDVKM. The CDR3 sequence is 19 residues long. The ends lost 7 bases at V and 4 bases at J; junction bases unmatched: 23. For the CDR3, the DNA is TGTGCCAGCACCATAGAGTCCTTGAGGACAGGGCCTTTGGGCTATGGCTACACCTTC. It is translated as CASTIESLRTGPLGYGYTF.

This clone came up once. The chain employs TRBV28 and TRBJ2-5; no clear D gene. CDR3 length equals 15 residues. V was pared by 2 bases and J by 1 base, with 11 bases between. From germline, CDR1 is MDHEN and CDR2 SYDVKM. The CDR3 bases are TGTGCCAGCAGTTTACCCCCAGGCCTCCAAGAGACCCAGTACTTC. Protein: CASSLPPGLQETQYF.

The chain has TRBV19 and TRBJ2-7; 8 bases fit TRBD2. J was trimmed by 0 bases and V by 5 bases; bases with no gene match: 6. The germline V gene has CDR1 LNHDA and CDR2 SQIVND (reference sequence). CDR3 length: 15 residues. This chain's CDR3 is CASSLTSANSYEQYF. The CDR3 DNA follows: TGTGCCAGTAGTCTGACTAGCGCTAACTCCTACGAGCAGTACTTC.

V usage is TRBV2 and J usage is TRBJ2-7, with D possibly being TRBD2 (5 bases). There are 14 residues in the CDR3. Germline CDR1 is SNHLY and CDR2 is FYNNEI. V was cut by 3 bases and J by 1 base, with 10 bases left in between. CDR3 protein: CASSDEGRSYEQYF. CDR3 coding DNA: TGTGCCAGCAGTGACGAGGGCAGGTCCTACGAGCAGTACTTC.

The chain recombines TRBV27 with TRBJ2-7, with 12 bases identical to TRBD2. This CDR3 is 17 amino acids long. Looked up from germline, CDR1 is MNHEY and CDR2 is SMNVEV (reference sequence). V lost 3 bases and J lost 3; bases outside the gene matches: 9. The CDR3 DNA reads TGTGCCAGCAGTTTGGTCCTAGCGGGAGGGCCAAGCTACGAGCAGTACTTC. The encoded protein is CASSLVLAGGPSYEQYF.

This chain uses TRBV19 with TRBJ1-5, with D uncertain. The germline CDR1 and CDR2 sequences are LNHDA and SQIVND (reference sequence). V was clipped by 3 bases and J by 4 bases, with 10 bases between them. The CDR3 extends over 14 amino acids. In DNA form, the CDR3 reads TGTGCCAGTAGTATGGACCCCCGGAATCAGCCCCAGCATTTT. Translating gives CASSMDPRNQPQHF.

The CDR3 region has the DNA TGTGCCAGCGGTGAAGGGACGGAGGGGGAGCAGTACTTC. Protein sequence: CASGEGTEGEQYF. The J gene is TRBJ2-7, the V gene TRBV28; the D gene is possibly TRBD2 (6 bases). Per germline, CDR1 MDHEN and CDR2 SYDVKM. Trimming took 8 bases from V and 7 from J, leaving 18 bases between them. This CDR3 comprises 13 residues.